The next 17 T cell receptor beta chains were all read from a single sample in a study of vaccination and CD4 T cells after COVID-19. Treatment described: approximately nine-day PBMC culture with coronavirus spike peptide pools or control peptides (ViraFEST assay). Their recognized antigens are unknown. The Oncomine TCR Beta short-read assay was applied to DNA of cultured CD4+ T cells. TCRdb redid the calling of the PCR reads with MiXCR, one entry per CDR3 protein. This sample has fewer than 15,000 distinct CDR3 sequences; 58% occur once, and the top ten carry about 18%. The sample was cultured CD4+ T cells from blood, taken after SARS-CoV-2 vaccination. The receptors originated from a human donor with COVID-19.

On this clonotype itself: The junction does not match germline at one end; this may be a read error. The rearrangement joins TRBV5-1 to TRBJ1-5; the D gene is possibly TRBD1 (5 bases). Per the germline V gene, CDR1 is SGHRS and CDR2 is YFSETQ. CDR3 length: 14 amino acids. In DNA, the CDR3 is TGCGCCAGCAGTTATACAGGACTCAATCAGTCCCAGCATTTT. Encoded protein: CASSYTGLNQSQHF.

The gene calls are TRBV28 and TRBJ2-7, with 9 bases matching TRBD2. This CDR3 has 15 residues. Germline V gives CDR1 MDHEN, CDR2 SYDVKM. V was clipped by 2 bases and J by 5 bases; unmatched bases: 7. The CDR3 DNA sequence: TGTGCCAGCAGTTTAGGTAGCGGGGGCGGCGACGAGCAGTACTTC. Translation: CASSLGSGGGDEQYF. The full variable domain, with the rest looked up from reference TRBV28 and TRBJ2-7, is DVKVTQSSRYLVKRTGEKVFLECVQDMDHENMFWYRQDPGLGLRLIYFSYDVKMKEKGDIPEGYSVSREKKERFSLILESASTNQTSMYLCASSLGSGGGDEQYFGPGTRLTVT.

The chain carries TRBV28 and TRBJ1-1; possible D gene TRBD1, 5 bases. The V end was cut by 8 bases, the J end by 0 bases, with 10 bases between. The length of the CDR3 is 13 residues. Germline loops: CDR1 MDHEN, CDR2 SYDVKM. The CDR3 bases are TGTGCCAGCCGGGAGGGGATGAACACTGAAGCTTTCTTT. It is translated as CASREGMNTEAFF.

The chain links TRBV6-4 to TRBJ1-5, with D unresolved. Germline CDR1 MRHNA, CDR2 SNTAGT. Trimming took off 3 bases at V and 1 base at J, with 7 bases between the two ends. The length of the CDR3 is 14 residues. This CDR3 is CASSERFSNQPQHF. In nucleotides, the CDR3 is TGTGCCAGCAGTGAACGGTTCAGCAATCAGCCCCAGCATTTT.

By sample share, this clonotype is large. The rearrangement links TRBV11-3 to TRBJ2-2; D not resolved. This CDR3 is built from 15 residues. The germline V gene encodes CDR1 SGHNT and CDR2 YENEEA. The V gene lost 4 bases and the J gene lost 1 base, with 10 bases spanning the gap. This CDR3 is CASSYRTVNTGELFF. The CDR3 region has the DNA TGTGCCAGCAGCTACCGGACGGTGAACACCGGGGAGCTGTTTTTT.

This clonotype was recorded a few times. V and J are TRBV20-1 and TRBJ1-3, with D unclear. This CDR3 comprises 14 residues. Germline CDR1 and CDR2: DFQATT and SNEGSKA (reference sequence). V was cut by 3 bases and J by 8 bases, with 17 bases left in between. DNA for the CDR3: TGCAGTGCTAGTCCCCCGGGAGGGAGGGACACCATATATTTT. Encoded protein: CSASPPGGRDTIYF.

The gene calls are TRBV6-1 and TRBJ2-5; the D gene could be TRBD1 or TRBD2 (5 bases each). The CDR3 contains 16 residues. The germline V and J ends were trimmed by 7 bases and 0 bases, with 18 bases remaining between them. Germline V gene lookup returns CDR1 MNHNS and CDR2 SASEGT. CDR3 protein: CASTPKHEGHQETQYF. In nucleotides, the CDR3 is TGTGCCAGCACCCCGAAACATGAGGGGCACCAAGAGACCCAGTACTTC.

The chain uses TRBV7-9 and TRBJ1-5, with 7 bases matching TRBD1. V dropped 1 base and J dropped 0; count of bases not matched to a gene: 0. The CDR3 is 15 amino acids. From germline, CDR1 is SEHNR and CDR2 FQNEAQ (reference sequence). CDR3 in DNA: TGTGCCAGCAGCTTAGGGGACAGTAGCAATCAGCCCCAGCATTTT. Residues: CASSLGDSSNQPQHF.

The chain links TRBV27 to TRBJ2-3; 11 nucleotides align to TRBD2. The CDR3 extends over 16 amino acids. V shed 2 bases and J 3 bases; nucleotides not matched to a gene: 4. From germline, CDR1 is MNHEY and CDR2 SMNVEV (reference sequence). Here the CDR3 reads CASSLRASGRTDTQYF. DNA for the CDR3: TGTGCCAGCAGTTTACGGGCTAGCGGGAGGACAGATACGCAGTATTTT.

The chain is built from TRBV6-1 and TRBJ1-1; unclear D gene. CDR3 length: 13 residues. V gave up 7 bases and J gave up 3 bases, with 12 bases separating them. Germline lookup yields CDR1 MNHNS and CDR2 SASEGT. The CDR3 protein is CASMGISYTEAFF. As DNA, the CDR3 is TGTGCCAGCATGGGGATAAGCTACACTGAAGCTTTCTTT.

This clonotype was seen more than once but under ten times. This sequence joins TRBV6-5 and TRBJ2-5, with TRBD2 matching 14 bases. CDR1 is MNHEY and CDR2 is SVGAGI in the germline V gene. After removal of 1 base from V and 0 bases from J, the junction contained 4 bases not matched to a gene. The CDR3 spans 18 residues. The CDR3 loop is CASSYYRTSGGYQETQYF. The DNA for the CDR3 is TGTGCCAGCAGTTACTACCGGACTAGCGGGGGGTACCAAGAGACCCAGTACTTC.

The chain employs TRBV12-3 or TRBV12-4 and TRBJ2-5, with TRBD1 as a possible D gene (7 bases). The CDR3 covers 14 residues. V was pared by 8 bases and J by 7 bases, with 20 bases between. The CDR3 region has the DNA TGTGCCAGCTCTAGGGGGGACCCAGGGGGGACCCAGTACTTC. It is translated as CASSRGDPGGTQYF.

The chain has TRBV12-3 or TRBV12-4 and TRBJ1-6, with D possibly TRBD1 on 5 matching bases. CDR3 length: 14 residues. V lost 2 bases to trimming and J lost 7 bases, with 9 bases between them. The chain's CDR3 is CASSLSGRNSPLHF. The CDR3 nucleotides read TGTGCCAGCAGTTTATCGGGGCGGAATTCACCCCTCCACTTT.

The rearrangement uses TRBV20-1 and TRBJ2-5, with 16 nucleotides matching TRBD2. The V segment lost 4 bases and the J segment 4 bases; nucleotides outside the gene matches: 9. CDR3 length: 17 residues. Germline-derived CDR1 and CDR2 are DFQATT and SNEGSKA (reference sequence). Here the CDR3 reads CSATPGLAGGKLETQYF. For the CDR3, the DNA is TGCAGTGCTACCCCGGGACTAGCGGGGGGGAAGTTAGAGACCCAGTACTTC.

The rearrangement uses TRBV7-3 and TRBJ2-1, with 11 positions matching TRBD2. The CDR3 runs 18 residues. Germline V gene data show CDR1 as SGHTA and CDR2 as FQGTGA. J gave up 4 bases and V 5 bases, and 13 bases lay outside the gene matches. DNA for the CDR3: TGTGCCAGCAGCCTACGCACAGGGGCTAGCGGGGGGTACAATGAGCAGTTCTTC. This sequence encodes CASSLRTGASGGYNEQFF.

This rearrangement joins TRBV6-1 to TRBJ1-6; TRBD1 aligns across 7 bases. Germline CDR1 reads MNHNS; CDR2 reads SASEGT. This CDR3 has 16 amino acids. Trimming removed 6 bases from V and 2 bases from J; junction bases left unmatched: 7. The CDR3, as DNA: TGTGCCAGCAGCCTTGATGGACAGGCCTATAATTCACCCCTCCACTTT. It translates to CASSLDGQAYNSPLHF.

This clonotype was picked up a small number of times. This sequence joins TRBV28 and TRBJ1-2, with 10 bases that match TRBD1. Germline V lookup: CDR1 MDHEN, CDR2 SYDVKM. This CDR3 spans 14 amino acids. The J segment lost 5 bases and the V segment lost 4 bases, leaving 4 bases of the junction unmatched. This CDR3 is CASSSLDRGYGYTF. In nucleotides, the CDR3 is TGTGCCAGCAGTTCCCTGGACAGGGGGTATGGCTACACCTTC.